The rows below give T cell receptor beta chains drawn from one sample of a study of control samples from healthy donors and cancer patients. Using immunoSEQ multiplex PCR, the repertoire was profiled, and TCRdb retains in-frame clones only, with some absent. Of 100,000 to 150,000 clones in the sample, over 75% were seen once. The specimen sequenced was blood. Every receptor here comes from a man aged 55-75 years in good health. The CDR3 runs from the conserved cysteine through the conserved F or W.

v_call: TRBV19
cdr3_aa: CASSIGDAGEKLFF

v_call: TRBV5-1
cdr3_aa: CASSFGDSPALLYGYTF

v_call: TRBV19
cdr3_aa: CASSPQGAQPQHF

v_call: TRBV10-1
cdr3_aa: CASIGGGNGEQYF

v_call: TRBV5-6
cdr3_aa: CASSVNRGRSGYTF

v_call: TRBV2
cdr3_aa: CASSDRPTGVTEAFF

v_call: TRBV5-1
cdr3_aa: CASSLGWSGGADTQYF

v_call: TRBV5-1
cdr3_aa: CASSLEGPNQPQHF

v_call: TRBV29-1
cdr3_aa: CSVAGTGTYEQYF

v_call: TRBV28
cdr3_aa: CASRDWNQPQHF

v_call: TRBV5-4
cdr3_aa: CASSLVEGRTEAFF

v_call: TRBV5-5
cdr3_aa: CASTFGDRVSLEAFF

v_call: TRBV7-7
cdr3_aa: CASRRGTGHYEQYF

v_call: TRBV28
cdr3_aa: CASSLFASSQGNGYTF

v_call: TRBV10-2
cdr3_aa: CASQGQGNTEAFF

v_call: TRBV28
cdr3_aa: CASTQPGGGIADYGYTF

v_call: TRBV27
cdr3_aa: CASSPVGAKETQYF

v_call: TRBV6-6
cdr3_aa: CASSYSWPSGNTIYF

v_call: TRBV7-8
cdr3_aa: CASSPISGTDNTGELFF

v_call: TRBV15
cdr3_aa: CATSTRQGSAEAFF

v_call: TRBV6-5
cdr3_aa: CASRIWDREKLFF

v_call: TRBV24-1
cdr3_aa: CATSDGDRLGYTF

v_call: TRBV3-1/TRBV3-2
cdr3_aa: CASSPLTGAFFVTPNNEQFF

v_call: TRBV5-5
cdr3_aa: CASSPDRDTWGSNQPQHF

v_call: TRBV6-1
cdr3_aa: CASSDRSYREAFF

v_call: TRBV3-1/TRBV3-2
cdr3_aa: CASSQLYETQYF

v_call: TRBV7-2
cdr3_aa: CASSPLLAGPEAFF

v_call: TRBV7-8
cdr3_aa: CASSRDRSYEQYF

v_call: TRBV6-6
cdr3_aa: CAINQNTEAFF

v_call: TRBV19
cdr3_aa: CASTTSGVTDTQYF

v_call: TRBV3-1/TRBV3-2
cdr3_aa: CASSQADTKQEQYF

v_call: TRBV19
cdr3_aa: CASSMEGLHQPQHF

v_call: TRBV18
cdr3_aa: CASSPDILNTEAFF

v_call: TRBV5-1
cdr3_aa: CASTPQGQPYNEQFF

v_call: TRBV18
cdr3_aa: CASSLETVSGNTIYF

v_call: TRBV7-2
cdr3_aa: CASSSRTGRTDTQYF

v_call: TRBV5-7
cdr3_aa: CASSLARIRDLNTEAFF

v_call: TRBV28
cdr3_aa: CASRKTGLGEKLFF

v_call: TRBV29-1
cdr3_aa: CSVLQGVIYEQYF

v_call: TRBV3-1/TRBV3-2
cdr3_aa: CASSQASLNTEAFF

v_call: TRBV27
cdr3_aa: CASRNILATNEKLFF

v_call: TRBV27
cdr3_aa: CASSITSTGKGQPQHF